This TCR beta chain was identified in a study of blood T cells in healthy people across ages. Germline V gives CDR1 MDHEN, CDR2 SYDVKM. The CDR3 runs to 15 residues. Together with a sample-barcoded 5' primer, a J-beta primer mix was included in a second PCR lasting about 7 to 11 cycles. Each CDR3 protein gets one entry after TCRdb re-called the 5' RACE reads with MiXCR. This sample has 600,000 to 1,000,000 distinct CDR3 sequences, with about 25% found just once. This sample was shared with a second study, whose subject was T cells of mothers and their children.

V is TRBV28 and J is TRBJ2-1; TRBD2 aligns across 13 bases. The J call is in doubt because the DNA end fits TRBJ2-7 better. The receptor comes from a boy under 18 in good health. The specimen sequenced was blood. CDR3 residues: CASNPGLAGMYEQYF. In nucleotides, the CDR3 is TGTGCCAGCAACCCGGGACTAGCGGGAATGTACGAGCAGTACTTC.